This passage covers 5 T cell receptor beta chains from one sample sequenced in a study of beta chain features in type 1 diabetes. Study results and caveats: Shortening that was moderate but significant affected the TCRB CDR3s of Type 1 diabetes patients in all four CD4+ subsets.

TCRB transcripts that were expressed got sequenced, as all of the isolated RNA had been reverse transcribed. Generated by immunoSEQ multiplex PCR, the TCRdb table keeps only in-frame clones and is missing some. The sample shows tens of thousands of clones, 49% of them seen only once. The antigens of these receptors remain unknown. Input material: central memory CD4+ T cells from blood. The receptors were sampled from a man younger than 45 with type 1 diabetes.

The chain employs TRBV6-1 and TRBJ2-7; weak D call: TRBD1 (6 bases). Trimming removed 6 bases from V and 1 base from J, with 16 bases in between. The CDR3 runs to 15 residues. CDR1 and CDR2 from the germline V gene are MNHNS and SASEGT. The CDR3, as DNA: TGTGCCAGCAGAGGGACACCCATGAAGTCCTACGAGCAGTACTTC. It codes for CASRGTPMKSYEQYF.

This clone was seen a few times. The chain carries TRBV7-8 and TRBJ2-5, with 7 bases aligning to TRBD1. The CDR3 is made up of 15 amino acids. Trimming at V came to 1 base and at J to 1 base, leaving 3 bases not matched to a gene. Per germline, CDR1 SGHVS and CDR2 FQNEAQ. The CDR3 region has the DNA TGTGCCAGCAGCTTAGTTGACAGGGTCCAAGAGACCCAGTACTTC. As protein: CASSLVDRVQETQYF.

The CDR3 region has the DNA TGTGCCAGCAGTGACCGGGGAGACTACGAGCAGTACTTC. This gives the protein CASSDRGDYEQYF. The genes are TRBV6-1 and TRBJ2-7; perhaps TRBD2 as D (5 bases). Per the germline V gene, CDR1 is MNHNS and CDR2 is SASEGT. V was pared by 3 bases and J by 3 bases, with 9 bases between. This CDR3 has 13 residues.

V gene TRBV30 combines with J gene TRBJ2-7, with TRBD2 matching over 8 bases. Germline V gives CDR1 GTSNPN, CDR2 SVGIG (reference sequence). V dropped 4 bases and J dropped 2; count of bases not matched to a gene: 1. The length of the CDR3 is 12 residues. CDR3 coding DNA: TGTGCCTGGAACGGGGGGGCCTACGAGCAGTACTTC. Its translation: CAWNGGAYEQYF.

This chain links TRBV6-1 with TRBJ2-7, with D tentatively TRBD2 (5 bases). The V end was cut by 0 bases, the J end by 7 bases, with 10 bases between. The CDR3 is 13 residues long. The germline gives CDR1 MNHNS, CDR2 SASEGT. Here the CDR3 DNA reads TGTGCCAGCAGTGAAGCGCGGACGGGAGAGCAGTACTTC. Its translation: CASSEARTGEQYF.